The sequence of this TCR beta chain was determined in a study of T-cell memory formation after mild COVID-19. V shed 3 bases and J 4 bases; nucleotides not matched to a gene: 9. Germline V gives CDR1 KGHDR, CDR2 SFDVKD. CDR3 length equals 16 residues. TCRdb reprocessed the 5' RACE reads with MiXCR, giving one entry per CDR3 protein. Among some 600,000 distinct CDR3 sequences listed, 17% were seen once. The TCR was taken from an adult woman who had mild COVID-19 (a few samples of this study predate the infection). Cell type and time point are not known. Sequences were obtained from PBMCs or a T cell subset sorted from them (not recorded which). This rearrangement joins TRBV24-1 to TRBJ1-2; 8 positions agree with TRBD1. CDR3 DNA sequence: TGTGCCACCAGTGATGAAGGACAGGGCGGCGGCTATGGCTACACCTTC. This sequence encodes CATSDEGQGGGYGYTF.